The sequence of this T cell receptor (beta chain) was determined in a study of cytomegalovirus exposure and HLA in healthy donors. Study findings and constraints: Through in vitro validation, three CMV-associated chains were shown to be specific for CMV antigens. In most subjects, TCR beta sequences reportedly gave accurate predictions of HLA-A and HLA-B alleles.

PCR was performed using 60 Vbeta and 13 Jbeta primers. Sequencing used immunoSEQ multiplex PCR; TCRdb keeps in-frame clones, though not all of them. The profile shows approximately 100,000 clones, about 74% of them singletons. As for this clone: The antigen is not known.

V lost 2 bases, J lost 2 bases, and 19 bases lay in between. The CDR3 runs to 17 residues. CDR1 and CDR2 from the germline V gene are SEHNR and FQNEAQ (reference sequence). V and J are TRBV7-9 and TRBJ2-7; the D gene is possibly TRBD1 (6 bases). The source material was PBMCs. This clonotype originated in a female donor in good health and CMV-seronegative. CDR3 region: CASSLSSRGVGAYEQYF. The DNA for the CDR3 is TGTGCCAGCAGCTTAAGCTCCAGGGGAGTAGGCGCCTACGAGCAGTACTTC.